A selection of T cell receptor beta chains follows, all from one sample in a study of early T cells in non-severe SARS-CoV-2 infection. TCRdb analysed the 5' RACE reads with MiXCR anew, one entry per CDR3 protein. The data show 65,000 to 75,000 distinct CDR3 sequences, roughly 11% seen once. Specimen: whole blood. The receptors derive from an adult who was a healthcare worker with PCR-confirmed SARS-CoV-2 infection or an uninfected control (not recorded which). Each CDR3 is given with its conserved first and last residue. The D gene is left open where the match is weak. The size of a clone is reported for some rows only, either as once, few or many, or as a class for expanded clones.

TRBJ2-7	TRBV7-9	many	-	CASSPSRGKLSYEQYF	TGTGCCAGCAGCCCGAGCAGGGGTAAACTGTCCTACGAGCAGTACTTC
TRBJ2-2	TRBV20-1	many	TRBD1	CSAQGQGASTGELFF	TGCAGTGCTCAAGGACAGGGGGCGAGTACCGGGGAGCTGTTTTTT
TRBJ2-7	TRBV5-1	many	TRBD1	CASSGWTGSDEQYF	TGCGCCAGCAGCGGATGGACAGGGAGCGACGAGCAGTACTTC
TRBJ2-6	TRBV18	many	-	CASSRGTEDLSGANVLTF	TGTGCCAGCTCACGCGGGACGGAAGATCTCTCTGGGGCCAACGTCCTGACTTTC
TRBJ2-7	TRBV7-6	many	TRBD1	CASSFGTGGSEQYF	TGTGCCAGCAGCTTCGGGACAGGGGGTTCCGAGCAGTACTTC
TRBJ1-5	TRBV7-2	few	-	CASSGGRLSNQPQHF	TGTGCCAGCTCGGGGGGCAGATTAAGCAATCAGCCCCAGCATTTT
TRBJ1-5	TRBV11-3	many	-	CASSEHGMNQPQHF	TGTGCCAGCAGCGAACATGGGATGAATCAGCCCCAGCATTTT
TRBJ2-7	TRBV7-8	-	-	CASTYGYEQYF	TGTGCCAGCACTTATGGATACGAGCAGTACTTC
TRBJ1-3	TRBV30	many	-	CAWSVFGDTIYF	TGTGCCTGGAGTGTTTTCGGTGACACCATATATTTT
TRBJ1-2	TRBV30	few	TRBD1	CAWSVLVQGYGYTF	TGTGCCTGGAGTGTACTTGTACAGGGGTATGGCTACACCTTC
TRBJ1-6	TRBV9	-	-	CASSLKVVMDSPLHF	TGTGCCAGCAGCCTCAAGGTGGTGATGGATTCACCCCTCCACTTT
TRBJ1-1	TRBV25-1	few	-	CASSFDTEAFF	TGTGCCAGCAGTTTTGACACTGAAGCTTTCTTT
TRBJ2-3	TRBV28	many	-	CASSFQMYSTDTQYF	TGTGCCAGCAGTTTTCAGATGTATAGTACAGATACGCAGTATTTT
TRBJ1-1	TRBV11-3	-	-	CASSPATLLGTEAFF	TGTGCCAGCAGCCCGGCGACATTATTGGGCACTGAAGCTTTCTTT
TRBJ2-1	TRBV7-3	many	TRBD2	CASSTLAGGNEQFF	TGTGCCAGCAGCACCTTAGCGGGGGGCAATGAGCAGTTCTTC
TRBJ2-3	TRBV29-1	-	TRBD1	CSLKQGDISDTQYF	TGCAGCTTAAAACAGGGGGACATATCAGATACGCAGTATTTT
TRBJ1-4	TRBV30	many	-	CAWSPRTATVEKLFF	TGTGCCTGGAGTCCTCGGACAGCAACTGTTGAAAAACTGTTTTTT
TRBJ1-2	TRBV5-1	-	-	CASFDRPANYGYTF	TGCGCCAGCTTCGACAGGCCCGCTAACTATGGCTACACCTTC